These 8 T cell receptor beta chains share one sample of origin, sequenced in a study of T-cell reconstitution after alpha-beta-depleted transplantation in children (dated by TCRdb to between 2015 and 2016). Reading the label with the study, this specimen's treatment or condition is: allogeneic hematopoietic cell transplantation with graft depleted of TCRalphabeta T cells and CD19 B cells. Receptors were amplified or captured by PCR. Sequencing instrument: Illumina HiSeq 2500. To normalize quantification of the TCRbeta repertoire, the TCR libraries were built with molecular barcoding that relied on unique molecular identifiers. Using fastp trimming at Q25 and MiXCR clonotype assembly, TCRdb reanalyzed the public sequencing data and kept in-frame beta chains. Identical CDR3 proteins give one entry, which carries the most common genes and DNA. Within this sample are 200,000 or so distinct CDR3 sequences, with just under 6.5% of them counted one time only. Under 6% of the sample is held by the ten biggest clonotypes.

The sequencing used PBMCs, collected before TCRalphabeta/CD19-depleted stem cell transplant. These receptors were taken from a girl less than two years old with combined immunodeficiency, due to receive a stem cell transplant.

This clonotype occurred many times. The CDR3 region is CASSARLAGKYEQYF. CDR3 nucleotide sequence: TGTGCCAGCAGCGCCAGACTAGCGGGAAAGTACGAGCAGTACTTC. V usage is TRBV7-2 and J usage is TRBJ2-7; 11 bases are shared with TRBD2. Germline CDR1 and CDR2: SGHTA and FQGNSA. The V gene end was trimmed by 5 bases and the J gene end by 4 bases; junction bases not matched to a gene: 7. The CDR3 sequence is 15 residues long.

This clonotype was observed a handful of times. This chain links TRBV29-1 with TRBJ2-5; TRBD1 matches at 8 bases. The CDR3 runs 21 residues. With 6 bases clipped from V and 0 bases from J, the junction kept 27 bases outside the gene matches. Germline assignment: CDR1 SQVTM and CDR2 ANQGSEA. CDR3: CSVPTEWSVGRGQAYQETQYF. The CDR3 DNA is TGCAGCGTACCCACCGAATGGAGTGTTGGGCGGGGACAGGCTTACCAAGAGACCCAGTACTTC.

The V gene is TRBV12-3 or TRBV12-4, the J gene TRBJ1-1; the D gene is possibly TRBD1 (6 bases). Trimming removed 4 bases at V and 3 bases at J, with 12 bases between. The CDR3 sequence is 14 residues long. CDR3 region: CASSWGAMDTEAFF. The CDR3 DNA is TGTGCCAGCAGTTGGGGGGCCATGGACACTGAAGCTTTCTTT.

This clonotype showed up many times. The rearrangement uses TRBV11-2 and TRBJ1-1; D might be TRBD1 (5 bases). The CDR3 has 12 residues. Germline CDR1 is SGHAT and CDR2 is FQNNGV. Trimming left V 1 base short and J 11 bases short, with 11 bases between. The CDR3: CASSLVKGSAFF. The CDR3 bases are TGTGCCAGCAGCTTAGTCAAGGGGAGTGCTTTCTTT.

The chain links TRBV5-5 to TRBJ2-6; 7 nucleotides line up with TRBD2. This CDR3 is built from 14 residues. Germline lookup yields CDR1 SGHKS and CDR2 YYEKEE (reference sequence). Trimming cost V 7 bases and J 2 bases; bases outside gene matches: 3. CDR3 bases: TGTGCCAGCGCGGGAGTGGCTGGGGCCAACGTCCTGACTTTC. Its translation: CASAGVAGANVLTF. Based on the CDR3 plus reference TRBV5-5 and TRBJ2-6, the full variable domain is DAGVTQSPTHLIKTRGQQVTLRCSPISGHKSVSWYQQVLGQGPQFIFQYYEKEERGRGNFPDRFSARQFPNYSSELNVNALLLGDSALYLCASAGVAGANVLTFGAGSRLTVL.

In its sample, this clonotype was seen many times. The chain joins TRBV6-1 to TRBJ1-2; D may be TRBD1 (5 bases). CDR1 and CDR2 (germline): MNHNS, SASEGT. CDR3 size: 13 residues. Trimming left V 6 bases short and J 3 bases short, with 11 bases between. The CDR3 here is CASRSDRDYGYTF. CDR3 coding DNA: TGTGCCAGCAGATCAGACAGAGACTATGGCTACACCTTC.

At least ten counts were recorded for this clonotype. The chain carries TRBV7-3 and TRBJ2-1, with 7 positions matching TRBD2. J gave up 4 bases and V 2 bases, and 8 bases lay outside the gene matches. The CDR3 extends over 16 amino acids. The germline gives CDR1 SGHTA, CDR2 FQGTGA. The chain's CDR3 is CASSLVGLMRYNEQFF. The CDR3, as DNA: TGTGCCAGCAGCTTAGTGGGACTAATGCGTTACAATGAGCAGTTCTTC.

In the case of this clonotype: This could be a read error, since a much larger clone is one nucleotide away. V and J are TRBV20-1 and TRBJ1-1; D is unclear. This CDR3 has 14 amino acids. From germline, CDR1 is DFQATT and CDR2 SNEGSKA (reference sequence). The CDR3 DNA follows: TGCAGTACTAGAGGGCCCGGGGAGAACACTGAAGCTTTCTTT. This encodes CSTRGPGENTEAFF.